Below are 14 T cell receptor beta chains sequenced from a single sample in a study of blood T cell repertoires in COVID-19. This table comes from immunoSEQ multiplex PCR, and its TCRdb copy is limited to in-frame clones, with some not included. Found here are approximately 100,000 clones, over 80% of them singletons; the top ten hold 17%. The sample comprised peripheral blood. The source is a man aged 50-59 years with acute or convalescent COVID-19.

The chain couples TRBV9 to TRBJ2-2, with 15 bases lining up with TRBD2. CDR1 SGDLS and CDR2 YYNGEE come from the germline V gene. V lost 4 bases to trimming and J lost 5 bases; unmatched junction nucleotides: 3. The CDR3 consists of 16 residues. This CDR3 reads CASSYGTSGGTGELFF. CDR3 in DNA: TGTGCCAGCAGCTATGGGACTAGCGGGGGGACCGGGGAGCTGTTTTTT.

V and J are TRBV7-8 and TRBJ2-7, with 11 bases fitting TRBD2. The germline CDR1 and CDR2 sequences are SGHVS and FQNEAQ. The CDR3 has 16 amino acids. Trimming removed 5 bases from V and 3 bases from J; junction bases left unmatched: 9. CDR3 nucleotide sequence: TGTGCCAGCAGCCACGGAGGGACTAGCGGCGTCTACGAGCAGTACTTC. Amino acid sequence: CASSHGGTSGVYEQYF. Filled out from reference TRBV7-8 and TRBJ2-7, the complete variable domain reads GAGVSQSPRYKVAKRGQDVALRCDPISGHVSLFWYQQALGQGPEFLTYFQNEAQLDKSGLPSDRFFAERPEGSVSTLKIQRTQQEDSAVYLCASSHGGTSGVYEQYFGPGTRLTVT.

V is TRBV19 and J is TRBJ1-5; D is possibly TRBD1 (6 bases). Germline CDR1 reads LNHDA; CDR2 reads SQIVND (reference sequence). V gave up 1 base and J gave up 1 base, with 11 bases separating them. The CDR3 contains 16 residues. The CDR3 DNA follows: TGTGCCAGTAGTATAGGGCTGGGGGCAAGCAATCAGCCCCAGCATTTT. This sequence encodes CASSIGLGASNQPQHF.

The V call is TRBV6-5, the J call TRBJ1-6; D is perhaps TRBD1 (5 bases). CDR1 is MNHEY and CDR2 is SVGAGI in the germline V gene. CDR3 length: 15 residues. V was clipped by 2 bases and J by 1 base, with 6 bases between them. The CDR3 here is CASSYGGSYNSPLHF. DNA for the CDR3: TGTGCCAGCAGTTACGGGGGGTCCTATAATTCACCCCTCCACTTT.

The genes are TRBV5-1 and TRBJ1-4; 7 bases map to TRBD1. The length of the CDR3 is 15 residues. Germline CDR1 and CDR2: SGHRS and YFSETQ. V lost 4 bases, J lost 3 bases, and 6 bases stayed unmatched. In nucleotides, the CDR3 is TGCGCCAGCAGCCGGAGGGGGCCGGCTAATGAAAAACTGTTTTTT. It codes for CASSRRGPANEKLFF.

V gene TRBV7-9 combines with J gene TRBJ2-7; 11 bases line up with TRBD1. The V segment lost 5 bases and the J segment 6 bases; nucleotides outside the gene matches: 15. CDR3 length: 17 residues. Germline V gives CDR1 SEHNR, CDR2 FQNEAQ (reference sequence). The CDR3 DNA follows: TGTGCCAGCAGCCCGACTAAGAGGACAGGGGGCTTGTCCGAGCAGTACTTC. Protein: CASSPTKRTGGLSEQYF.

The gene calls are TRBV6-2 or TRBV6-3 and TRBJ2-2; a weak D match, TRBD2 (6 bases). The germline CDR1 and CDR2 sequences are MNHEY and SVGEGT. The CDR3 is made up of 13 amino acids. V was shortened by 5 bases and J by 8 bases, with 12 bases between the two germline ends. CDR3 DNA: TGTGCCAGCAGTCCCCTTCGGGGGGGGGAGCTGTTTTTT. This encodes CASSPLRGGELFF.

This rearrangement joins TRBV15 to TRBJ2-1, with 10 bases fitting TRBD2. The CDR3 has 17 residues. The germline gives CDR1 LNHNV, CDR2 YYDKDF (reference sequence). Losses at the gene ends were 0 bases for V and 2 bases for J; bases not matched to a gene: 4. The CDR3 is CATSRDLGTSAYNEQFF. The CDR3 DNA sequence: TGTGCCACCAGCAGAGATTTGGGGACTAGCGCCTACAATGAGCAGTTCTTC.

The chain couples TRBV2 to TRBJ1-3; the D gene is possibly TRBD1 (6 bases). V was clipped by 5 bases and J by 0 bases, with 14 bases between them. Germline values: CDR1 SNHLY, CDR2 FYNNEI. This CDR3 has 16 amino acids. CDR3 protein: CASSPDRYNSGNTIYF. DNA for the CDR3: TGTGCCAGCAGTCCTGACAGGTACAACTCTGGAAACACCATATATTTT.

V and J are TRBV5-4 and TRBJ1-2; D might be TRBD1 (5 bases). This CDR3 comprises 15 residues. Germline assignment: CDR1 SGHNT and CDR2 YYREEE (reference sequence). The germline V and J ends were trimmed by 0 bases and 4 bases, with 13 bases remaining between them. The CDR3 spells CASSLVGGVPYGYTF. The DNA for the CDR3 is TGTGCCAGCAGCTTGGTGGGGGGAGTCCCCTATGGCTACACCTTC.

The chain recombines TRBV9 with TRBJ2-7; 8 nucleotides line up with TRBD1. V lost 4 bases, J lost 1 base, and 7 bases stayed unmatched. The CDR3 extends over 15 amino acids. Germline V CDR1 and CDR2: SGDLS, YYNGEE. The DNA of the CDR3 is TGTGCCAGCAGCTCCGACAGGGGAGGATCCTACGAGCAGTACTTC. Translation: CASSSDRGGSYEQYF.

The CDR3 spells CATSATGNYGYTF. In nucleotides, the CDR3 is TGTGCCACCAGCGCGACAGGGAACTATGGCTACACCTTC. The genes are TRBV24-1 and TRBJ1-2, with 7 bases lining up with TRBD1. The CDR3 loop spans 13 amino acids. Trimming cost V 7 bases and J 2 bases; bases outside gene matches: 3. Germline V CDR1 and CDR2: KGHDR, SFDVKD.

The chain combines TRBV11-2 with TRBJ1-2; a weak D match, TRBD1 (6 bases). In germline, CDR1 is SGHAT, CDR2 FQNNGV. The V and J ends lost 5 bases and 0 bases respectively, with 25 bases between them. There are 19 residues in the CDR3. CDR3 DNA: TGTGCCAGCAGCGCCGGGTGGACAGCCCAGGCTCGAGCTAACTATGGCTACACCTTC. Amino acids: CASSAGWTAQARANYGYTF. The full variable domain, in which reference TRBV11-2 and TRBJ1-2 provide the parts outside the CDR3, is EAGVAQSPRYKIIEKRQSVAFWCNPISGHATLYWYQQILGQGPKLLIQFQNNGVVDDSQLPKDRFSAERLKGVDSTLKIQPAKLEDSAVYLCASSAGWTAQARANYGYTFGSGTRLTVV.

V usage is TRBV12-3 or TRBV12-4 and J usage is TRBJ2-1; 8 nucleotides match TRBD1. The CDR3 consists of 12 residues. J was trimmed by 9 bases and V by 6 bases; bases with no gene match: 4. DNA for the CDR3: TGTGCCAGCAGATGGACAGGGAGTGAGCAGTTCTTC. Translated: CASRWTGSEQFF.